Listed here are 27 T cell receptor beta chains from one sample, sequenced in a study of human T cells and chemical hapten exposure. Time point noted: patch test 1, 2 weeks after DPC sensitization. The treatment was: therapeutic diphenylcyclopropenone sensitization with weekly scalp DPC. One entry per CDR3 protein, called by TCRdb with MiXCR from the RACE reads. The sample has around 110,000 distinct CDR3 sequences; 9% to 14% are singletons. Sequencing used whole blood, obtained in connection with sensitization to the hapten diphenylcyclopropenone (DPC). Receptor source: a woman between 50 and 59 years old with alopecia areata. Some clones in this sample may be carry-over from other donors' samples.

The CDR3: CSAGQGRGMNTEAFF. The CDR3 DNA is TGCAGTGCAGGACAGGGGAGGGGCATGAACACTGAAGCTTTCTTT. This sequence joins TRBV20-1 and TRBJ1-1, with 9 bases lining up with TRBD1. CDR3 size: 15 residues. The ends lost 6 bases at V and 0 bases at J; junction bases unmatched: 8. In germline, CDR1 is DFQATT, CDR2 SNEGSKA (reference sequence).

This clonotype was seen only a few times. The chain employs TRBV11-2 and TRBJ2-3; 7 nucleotides match TRBD1. The CDR3 covers 20 residues. The V segment lost 6 bases and the J segment 2 bases; nucleotides outside the gene matches: 23. The germline V gene has CDR1 SGHAT and CDR2 FQNNGV. DNA for the CDR3: TGTGCCAGCAGTTCCAGGGGTGGGACAGCTCCGCCACTTCCCACAGATACGCAGTATTTT. Amino acid sequence: CASSSRGGTAPPLPTDTQYF. Using reference TRBV11-2 and TRBJ2-3 for the parts outside the CDR3, the full variable domain is EAGVAQSPRYKIIEKRQSVAFWCNPISGHATLYWYQQILGQGPKLLIQFQNNGVVDDSQLPKDRFSAERLKGVDSTLKIQPAKLEDSAVYLCASSSRGGTAPPLPTDTQYFGPGTRLTVL.

This rearrangement joins TRBV12-3 or TRBV12-4 to TRBJ2-3; D remains ambiguous. This CDR3 contains 13 residues. Trimming removed 4 bases from V and 5 bases from J, with 10 bases in between. DNA for the CDR3: TGTGCCAGCAGTTCTGGGGTTATAGATACGCAGTATTTT. Protein product: CASSSGVIDTQYF.

The genes are TRBV6-4 and TRBJ2-2, with no clear D. V lost 6 bases and J lost 8, with 16 bases in between. The germline gives CDR1 MRHNA, CDR2 SNTAGT. The CDR3 is made up of 14 amino acids. The CDR3 here is CASSEDTWLGELFF. DNA of the CDR3: TGTGCCAGCAGCGAAGACACCTGGCTAGGGGAGCTGTTTTTT.

This clonotype was picked up many times. This rearrangement joins TRBV12-3 or TRBV12-4 to TRBJ2-3; tentatively, D is TRBD1 (5 bases). The CDR3 consists of 12 residues. The V end was cut by 7 bases, the J end by 4 bases, with 9 bases between. CDR3 region: CASKIRADTQYF. The CDR3 DNA reads TGTGCCAGCAAGATCAGGGCAGATACGCAGTATTTT.

This clonotype was recorded a few times. The chain recombines TRBV7-2 with TRBJ1-5; D not resolved. V was shortened by 1 base and J by 4 bases, with 11 bases between the two germline ends. The CDR3 has 15 residues. CDR1 is SGHTA and CDR2 is FQGNSA in the germline V gene. For the CDR3, the DNA is TGTGCCAGCAGCTTAGGTCGGTCAGCTAATCAGCCCCAGCATTTT. This encodes CASSLGRSANQPQHF.

This clonotype turned up a few times. The J gene is TRBJ2-7, the V gene TRBV5-6; 9 bases line up with TRBD1. Trimming cost V 7 bases and J 2 bases; bases outside gene matches: 7. Germline V lookup: CDR1 SGHDT, CDR2 YYEEEE. The CDR3 contains 14 residues. This CDR3 is CASGSGQGTYEQYF. CDR3 coding DNA: TGTGCCAGCGGATCCGGACAGGGGACCTACGAGCAGTACTTC.

This clonotype has just a few counts. The chain uses TRBV4-2 and TRBJ2-7; the match to TRBD2 covers 9 bases. Germline V CDR1 and CDR2: LGHNA, YNFKEQ. This CDR3 spans 16 amino acids. The ends lost 2 bases at V and 6 bases at J; junction bases unmatched: 11. The chain's CDR3 is CASSQIPPGLASEQYF. In DNA, the CDR3 is TGTGCCAGCAGCCAAATACCCCCGGGACTAGCATCCGAGCAGTACTTC.

This clonotype was counted ten times or more. J is TRBJ1-5 and V is TRBV12-3 or TRBV12-4; a weak D match, TRBD1 (6 bases). Trimming cost V 6 bases and J 2 bases, with 11 bases left between them. The CDR3 is 14 residues long. The CDR3 DNA sequence: TGTGCCAGCAGCTCGACAGGCCGCAATCAGCCCCAGCATTTT. It translates to CASSSTGRNQPQHF.

This clonotype was seen a handful of times. The genes are TRBV28 and TRBJ2-5; TRBD2 agrees at 8 bases. This CDR3 region has 13 residues. CDR1 is MDHEN, CDR2 SYDVKM, per germline. V was pared by 6 bases and J by 4 bases, with 4 bases of the junction left unmatched. The chain's CDR3 is CASRPGGVETQYF. DNA for the CDR3: TGTGCCAGCAGACCCGGGGGGGTAGAGACCCAGTACTTC.

This clonotype was observed a handful of times. V usage is TRBV6-1 and J usage is TRBJ2-7; 7 bases map to TRBD2. With V trimmed by 2 bases and J by 0 bases, 10 bases remained unmatched. CDR1 and CDR2 from the germline V gene are MNHNS and SASEGT. CDR3 length: 17 residues. CDR3 amino acids: CASSELASGDFSYEQYF. The CDR3 DNA sequence: TGTGCCAGCAGTGAATTGGCTAGCGGAGATTTCTCCTACGAGCAGTACTTC.

This clonotype was observed a few times. This rearrangement joins TRBV20-1 to TRBJ2-5, with 8 bases fitting TRBD1. Losses at the gene ends were 2 bases for V and 5 bases for J; bases not matched to a gene: 7. Germline CDR1 is DFQATT and CDR2 is SNEGSKA (reference sequence). The CDR3 is 14 residues long. The CDR3 DNA reads TGCAGTGCTAGACAGCCAGGGGGCGCGGAGACCCAGTACTTC. Protein sequence: CSARQPGGAETQYF.

This clonotype was seen repeatedly, ten times or more. The rearrangement links TRBV19 to TRBJ2-1; the match to TRBD2 covers 14 bases. J gave up 7 bases and V 0 bases, and 8 bases lay outside the gene matches. The CDR3 extends over 18 amino acids. Germline assignment: CDR1 LNHDA and CDR2 SQIVND (reference sequence). The CDR3 is CASSIEEGTSGGVNEQFF. In nucleotides, the CDR3 is TGTGCCAGTAGTATAGAAGAGGGGACTAGCGGGGGAGTAAATGAGCAGTTCTTC.

There are many counts of this clonotype. The chain joins TRBV29-1 to TRBJ2-5; 7 nucleotides match TRBD1. V dropped 7 bases and J dropped 7; count of bases not matched to a gene: 12. Germline V gene data show CDR1 as SQVTM and CDR2 as ANQGSEA. This CDR3 spans 13 amino acids. CDR3 in DNA: TGCAGCGGGGGAGACAGGGATAAGGGGACCCAGTACTTC. Its translation is CSGGDRDKGTQYF.

Details on this clonotype: A read error may account for a junction end that differs from germline. This rearrangement joins TRBV3-1 to TRBJ2-7; TRBD1 agrees at 7 bases. In germline, CDR1 is LGHDT, CDR2 YNNKEL (reference sequence). The CDR3 loop spans 14 amino acids. In DNA form, the CDR3 reads TGTGTCAGCAGCCTAGGACAGGCGTACTACGAGCAGTACTTC. It is translated as CVSSLGQAYYEQYF.

This clonotype was counted many times. V is TRBV18 and J is TRBJ2-1, with TRBD1 matching 9 bases. The CDR3 is 18 amino acids. Germline V gene data show CDR1 as KGHSH and CDR2 as LQKENI. V lost 0 bases and J lost 4; bases outside the gene matches: 10. CDR3 in DNA: TGTGCCAGCTCACCACCGATGCAGGGGACAGGGCTATACAATGAGCAGTTCTTC. Protein product: CASSPPMQGTGLYNEQFF.

The chain employs TRBV20-1 and TRBJ2-2; 14 bases align to TRBD2. V lost 2 bases to trimming and J lost 0 bases; unmatched junction nucleotides: 8. CDR1 is DFQATT, CDR2 SNEGSKA, per germline (reference sequence). The CDR3 is 19 amino acids. DNA of the CDR3: TGCAGTGCTAGACCAATAGGACTAGCGGGAGGTACGAACACCGGGGAGCTGTTTTTT. It codes for CSARPIGLAGGTNTGELFF.

This clonotype was observed at least ten times. V gene TRBV4-3 combines with J gene TRBJ2-1; D unclear. This CDR3 contains 13 residues. Trimming shortened V by 0 bases and J by 9 bases, and 9 bases separated the two germline ends. CDR1 and CDR2 from the germline V gene are LGHNA and YSLEER. The CDR3: CASSQEPQTEQFF. DNA of the CDR3: TGCGCCAGCAGCCAAGAGCCACAGACTGAGCAGTTCTTC.

The V call is TRBV20-1, the J call TRBJ1-5, with TRBD1 matching 7 bases. The CDR3 loop spans 12 amino acids. J lost 6 bases, V lost 7 bases, and 6 bases had no gene match. Germline-derived CDR1 and CDR2 are DFQATT and SNEGSKA (reference sequence). CDR3 protein: CSVRQGVQPQHF. In DNA, the CDR3 is TGCAGTGTGAGACAGGGTGTTCAGCCCCAGCATTTT.

The V gene is TRBV19, the J gene TRBJ1-1; 7 nucleotides line up with TRBD1. V was clipped by 8 bases and J by 3 bases; unmatched bases: 6. Germline-derived CDR1 and CDR2 are LNHDA and SQIVND (reference sequence). This CDR3 spans 13 amino acids. DNA of the CDR3: TGTGCCAGTGCTAGACAGGGCTACACTGAAGCTTTCTTT. This codes for CASARQGYTEAFF. Full variable domain (missing parts from reference TRBV19 and TRBJ1-1): DGGITQSPKYLFRKEGQNVTLSCEQNLNHDAMYWYRQDPGQGLRLIYYSQIVNDFQKGDIAEGYSVSREKKESFPLTVTSAQKNPTAFYLCASARQGYTEAFFGQGTRLTVV.

The rearrangement joins TRBV6-2 or TRBV6-3 to TRBJ2-7; possible D gene TRBD1, 7 bases. The CDR3 runs 16 residues. Germline V gene lookup returns CDR1 MNHEY and CDR2 SVGEGT. V lost 4 bases, J lost 3 bases, and 19 bases lay in between. CDR3 bases: TGTGCCAGCAGTTCATCCCTTGACAGGGAGGACTACGAGCAGTACTTC. Amino acids: CASSSSLDREDYEQYF.

The chain is built from TRBV24-1 and TRBJ2-1; possible D gene TRBD1, 6 bases. CDR1 and CDR2 from the germline V gene are KGHDR and SFDVKD. The CDR3 covers 15 residues. Trimming removed 4 bases at V and 7 bases at J, with 16 bases between. The CDR3 sequence is CATSESQGLRNEQFF. The CDR3 DNA reads TGTGCCACCAGTGAGTCTCAGGGGTTGAGGAATGAGCAGTTCTTC.

The chain uses TRBV12-3 or TRBV12-4 and TRBJ2-6; a possible D gene is TRBD1 (5 bases). V lost 5 bases and J lost 1, with 12 bases in between. The CDR3 is 16 residues long. The CDR3: CASSPFGASGANVLTF. The CDR3 bases are TGTGCCAGCAGTCCCTTTGGGGCTTCTGGGGCCAACGTCCTGACTTTC.

This clonotype was observed many times. The V and J genes are TRBV12-3 or TRBV12-4 and TRBJ2-1, with TRBD1 identical over 9 bases. The CDR3 runs to 17 residues. Germline trimming cut 3 bases from V and 3 bases from J; bases unmatched to any gene: 9. The CDR3 loop reads CASSLAGRDRVYNEQFF. The DNA of the CDR3 is TGTGCCAGCAGTTTGGCGGGGCGGGACAGGGTCTACAATGAGCAGTTCTTC.

This clonotype was seen more than once but under ten times. J is TRBJ1-1 and V is TRBV4-2, with D perhaps TRBD1 (5 bases). The CDR3 has 17 residues. Between the trimmed V and J ends, which lost 4 bases and 0 bases, there was a span of 18 bases. CDR1 LGHNA and CDR2 YNFKEQ come from the germline V gene. The CDR3 DNA is TGTGCCAGCAGCCTCTCCGTGTACAGGCAAATGAACACTGAAGCTTTCTTT. Its protein product is CASSLSVYRQMNTEAFF.

This clonotype was recorded at least ten times. The V and J genes are TRBV29-1 and TRBJ1-2; D is possibly TRBD1 (5 bases). CDR1 and CDR2 (germline): SQVTM, ANQGSEA. Trimming took off 1 base at V and 6 bases at J, with 12 bases between the two ends. The CDR3 extends over 13 amino acids. Here the CDR3 DNA reads TGCAGCGTTGAAGGTCGTGGGGGAGATGGCTACACCTTC. Its translation is CSVEGRGGDGYTF.

This clonotype was seen many times. This chain joins TRBV7-6 and TRBJ2-1; perhaps D is TRBD1 or TRBD2 (6 bases each). The length of the CDR3 is 16 residues. CDR1 and CDR2 (germline): SGHVS, FNYEAQ. With 1 base removed from V and 8 bases from J, the gap between germline ends came to 18 bases. CDR3: CASSLVSGGYLDEQFF. The CDR3 DNA reads TGTGCCAGCAGCTTAGTTTCCGGGGGCTACCTCGATGAGCAGTTCTTC.